This note documents a single T cell receptor beta chain sequence. What it recognizes is unknown. This record comes from a study of T cell repertoires in cytomegalovirus infection. Study-wide context: In public TCR beta signatures, there were indications of both CMV infection and matching HLA type. Study-wide findings and caveats: Cumulative public TCR beta family frequency identified carriers of CMV plus the relevant HLA. Ex vivo responses were dominated by HLA-C-restricted CMV-specific TCR beta clonotypes.

This CDR3 region has 13 residues. Trimming took 0 bases from V and 6 from J, leaving 9 bases between them. From germline, CDR1 is ENHRY and CDR2 SYGVKD. TCRdb re-called the reads with MiXCR, one entry per CDR3 protein. Of 700,000 to 850,000 distinct CDR3 sequences in the sample, 32% were seen once. This clonotype was sampled from a human donor in good health (CMV status not recorded). Some clones in this sample may be carry-over from other donors' samples. The sequencing here drew on cultured CD8+ T cells from PBMCs, taken from culture after CMV antigen stimulation. V and J are TRBV10-3 and TRBJ2-7; D is unresolved. The chain's CDR3 is CAISESGRSEQYV. Written as DNA, the CDR3 is TGTGCCATCAGTGAGTCAGGCCGATCCGAGCAGTACGTC.